Sequencing of this T cell receptor beta chain was carried out in a study of OX40 agonist ivuxolimab in advanced cancers. Libraries were prepared by immunoSEQ multiplex PCR; TCRdb keeps only in-frame clonotypes and omits some of them. The repertoire holds about 50,000 clones, with about nine tenths as singletons. Study-wide findings and caveats: Dosing at 0.1 to 3.0 mg/kg was accompanied by clonal expansion of CD4+ and CD8+ blood T cells by week 6.

CDR1 SGHRS and CDR2 YFSETQ come from the germline V gene. The V and J ends lost 3 bases and 5 bases, in that order; junction bases with no gene match: 4. This CDR3 has 14 residues. As concerns this clone: What it binds is unknown.

The gene calls are TRBV5-1 and TRBJ1-1; 10 nucleotides match TRBD1. The material was CD4+ or CD8+ T cells sorted from blood, obtained in a trial of the OX40 agonist ivuxolimab. The sequence came from an adult with an advanced solid tumor such as melanoma, head and neck, liver or kidney cancer. The CDR3 sequence: CASSSGTGETEAFF. DNA for the CDR3: TGCGCCAGCAGCTCCGGGACAGGGGAAACTGAAGCTTTCTTT.